This T cell receptor beta chain is from a study of regulatory T cells in long-lasting Graves disease. HTBI primers from iRepertoire and Arm-PCR of CDR3 regions yielded the TCR beta libraries. TCRdb reprocessed the multiplex PCR reads with MiXCR, giving one entry per CDR3 protein. The repertoire includes hundreds of thousands of distinct CDR3 sequences, about 14% of them detected once, and roughly a tenth sits in the top ten. This clonotype was seen ten or more times. Time point meaning: newly diagnosed GD, antithyroid drugs for less than 3 months. The TCR library was made from RNA extracted from PBMCs. The sample also formed part of further work on T cells in Graves' hyperthyroidism and ophthalmopathy.

The sample in question was peripheral blood mononuclear cells (PBMCs), obtained at new diagnosis, from a patient treated with antithyroid drugs. The TCR originated in a man younger than 40 with Graves disease.

This chain's CDR3 is CASSQRGMGTDTQYF. The CDR3 nucleotides are TGTGCCAGCAGCCAAAGGGGGATGGGGACAGATACGCAGTATTTT. The gene calls are TRBV3-1 and TRBJ2-3, with D maybe TRBD1 (6 bases). Germline loops: CDR1 LGHDT, CDR2 YNNKEL (reference sequence). This CDR3 contains 15 residues. The V gene lost 2 bases and the J gene lost 3 bases, with 12 bases spanning the gap.